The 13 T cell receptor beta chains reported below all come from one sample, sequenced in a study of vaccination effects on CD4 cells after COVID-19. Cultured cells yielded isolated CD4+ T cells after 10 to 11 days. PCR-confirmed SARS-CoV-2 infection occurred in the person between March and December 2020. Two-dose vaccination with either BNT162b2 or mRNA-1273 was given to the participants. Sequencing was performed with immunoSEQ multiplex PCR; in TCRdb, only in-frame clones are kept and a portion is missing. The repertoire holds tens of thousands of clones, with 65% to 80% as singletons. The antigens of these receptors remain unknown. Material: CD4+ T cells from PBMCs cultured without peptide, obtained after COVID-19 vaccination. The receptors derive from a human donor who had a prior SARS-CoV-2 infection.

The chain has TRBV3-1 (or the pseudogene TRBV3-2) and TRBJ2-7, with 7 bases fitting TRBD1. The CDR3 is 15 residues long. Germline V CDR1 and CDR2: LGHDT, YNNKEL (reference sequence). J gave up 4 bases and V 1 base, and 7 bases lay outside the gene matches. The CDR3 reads CASSQVPDRIYEQYF. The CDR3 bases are TGTGCCAGCAGCCAAGTTCCGGACAGGATATACGAGCAGTACTTC.

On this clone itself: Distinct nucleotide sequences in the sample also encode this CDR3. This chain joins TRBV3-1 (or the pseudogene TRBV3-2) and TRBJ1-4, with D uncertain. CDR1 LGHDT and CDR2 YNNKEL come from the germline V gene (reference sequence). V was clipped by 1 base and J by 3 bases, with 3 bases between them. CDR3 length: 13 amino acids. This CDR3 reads CASSQGPNEKLFF. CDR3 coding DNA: TGTGCCAGCAGCCAAGGGCCTAATGAAAAACTGTTTTTT.

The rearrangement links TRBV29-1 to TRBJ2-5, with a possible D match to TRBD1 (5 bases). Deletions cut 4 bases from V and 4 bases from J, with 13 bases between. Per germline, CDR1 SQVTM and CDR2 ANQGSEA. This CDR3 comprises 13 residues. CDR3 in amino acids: CSVGDGRGETQYF. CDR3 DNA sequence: TGCAGCGTTGGAGATGGAAGGGGAGAGACCCAGTACTTC. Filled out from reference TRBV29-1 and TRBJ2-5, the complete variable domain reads SAVISQKPSRDICQRGTSLTIQCQVDSQVTMMFWYRQQPGQSLTLIATANQGSEATYESGFVIDKFPISRPNLTFSTLTVSNMSPEDSSIYLCSVGDGRGETQYFGPGTRLLVL.

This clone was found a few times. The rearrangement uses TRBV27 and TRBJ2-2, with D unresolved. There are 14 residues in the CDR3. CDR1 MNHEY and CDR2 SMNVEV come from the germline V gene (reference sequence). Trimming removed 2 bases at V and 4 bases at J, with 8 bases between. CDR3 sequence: CASSLGTGTGELFF. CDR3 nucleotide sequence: TGTGCCAGCAGTTTAGGTACGGGCACCGGGGAGCTGTTTTTT.

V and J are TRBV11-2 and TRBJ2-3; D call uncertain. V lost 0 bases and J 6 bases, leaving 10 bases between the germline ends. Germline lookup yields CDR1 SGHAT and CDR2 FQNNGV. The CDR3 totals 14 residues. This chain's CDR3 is CASSLDRHADTQYF. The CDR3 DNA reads TGTGCCAGCAGCTTAGATCGACACGCGGATACGCAGTATTTT.

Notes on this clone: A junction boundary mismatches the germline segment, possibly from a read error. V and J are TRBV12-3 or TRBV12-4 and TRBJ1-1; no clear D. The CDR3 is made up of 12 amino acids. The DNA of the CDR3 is TGTGCCAGCAGTTTAGGCGGTGGGCAGCCCAGGTTT. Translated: CASSLGGGQPRF.

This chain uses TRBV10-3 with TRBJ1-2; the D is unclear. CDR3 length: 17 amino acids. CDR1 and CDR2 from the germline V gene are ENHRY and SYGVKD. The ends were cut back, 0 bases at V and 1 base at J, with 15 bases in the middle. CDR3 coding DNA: TGTGCCATCAGTGAGTCGATTACGGTCGGGTTTAACTATGGCTACACCTTC. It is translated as CAISESITVGFNYGYTF.

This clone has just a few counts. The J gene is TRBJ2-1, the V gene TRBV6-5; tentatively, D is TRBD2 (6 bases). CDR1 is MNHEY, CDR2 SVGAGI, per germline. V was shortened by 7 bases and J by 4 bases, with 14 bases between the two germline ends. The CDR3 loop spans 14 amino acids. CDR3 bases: TGTGCCAGCACCCGGGACTTACCATACAATGAGCAGTTCTTC. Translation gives CASTRDLPYNEQFF.

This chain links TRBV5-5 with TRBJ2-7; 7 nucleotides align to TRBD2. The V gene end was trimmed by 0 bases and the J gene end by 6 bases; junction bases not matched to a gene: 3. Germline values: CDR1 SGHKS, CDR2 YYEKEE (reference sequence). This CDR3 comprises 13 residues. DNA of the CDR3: TGTGCCAGCAGCTTGGCCCGCGGGAGCGAGCAGTACTTC. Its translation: CASSLARGSEQYF.

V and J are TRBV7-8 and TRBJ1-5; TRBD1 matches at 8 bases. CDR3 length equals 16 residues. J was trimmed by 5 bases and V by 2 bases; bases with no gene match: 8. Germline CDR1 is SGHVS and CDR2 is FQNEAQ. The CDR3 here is CASSLSAAGGYQPQHF. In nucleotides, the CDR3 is TGTGCCAGCAGCTTATCGGCGGCAGGGGGCTATCAGCCCCAGCATTTT. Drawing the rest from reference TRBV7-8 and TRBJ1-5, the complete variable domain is GAGVSQSPRYKVAKRGQDVALRCDPISGHVSLFWYQQALGQGPEFLTYFQNEAQLDKSGLPSDRFFAERPEGSVSTLKIQRTQQEDSAVYLCASSLSAAGGYQPQHFGDGTRLSIL.

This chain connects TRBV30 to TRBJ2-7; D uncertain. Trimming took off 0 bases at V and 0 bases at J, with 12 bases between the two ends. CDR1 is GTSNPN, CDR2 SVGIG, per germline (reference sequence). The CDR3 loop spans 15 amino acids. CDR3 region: CAWSVLGSVSYEQYF. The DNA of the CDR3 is TGTGCCTGGAGTGTACTGGGCAGCGTCTCCTACGAGCAGTACTTC.

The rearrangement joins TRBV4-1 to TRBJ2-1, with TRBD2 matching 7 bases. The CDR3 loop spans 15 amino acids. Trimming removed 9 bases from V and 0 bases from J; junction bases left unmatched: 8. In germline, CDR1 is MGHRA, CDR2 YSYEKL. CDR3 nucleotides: TGCGCCAGTTCGTGGGGGGGAGGCTCCTACAATGAGCAGTTCTTC. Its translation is CASSWGGGSYNEQFF.

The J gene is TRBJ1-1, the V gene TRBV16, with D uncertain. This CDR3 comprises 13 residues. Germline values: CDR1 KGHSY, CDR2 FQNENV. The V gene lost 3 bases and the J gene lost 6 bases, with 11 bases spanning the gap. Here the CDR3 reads CASSHELTAEAFF. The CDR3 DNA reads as TGTGCCAGCAGCCATGAGCTTACAGCTGAAGCTTTCTTT.